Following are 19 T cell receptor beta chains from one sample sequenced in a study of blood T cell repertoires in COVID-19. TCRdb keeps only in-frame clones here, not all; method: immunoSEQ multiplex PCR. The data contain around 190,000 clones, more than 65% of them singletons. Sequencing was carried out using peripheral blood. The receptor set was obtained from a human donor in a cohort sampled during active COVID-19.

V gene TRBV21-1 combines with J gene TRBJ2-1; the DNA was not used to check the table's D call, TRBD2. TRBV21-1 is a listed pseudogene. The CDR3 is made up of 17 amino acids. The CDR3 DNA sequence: TGTGCCAGCAGCAAAGGGACTAGCGTGAGCTCCTACAATGAGCAGTTCTTC. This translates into CASSKGTSVSSYNEQFF.

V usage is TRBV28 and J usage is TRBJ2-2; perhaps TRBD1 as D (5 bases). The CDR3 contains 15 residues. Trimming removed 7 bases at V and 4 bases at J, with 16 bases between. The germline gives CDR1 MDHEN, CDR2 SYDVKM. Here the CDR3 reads CASTKGHQGTGELFF. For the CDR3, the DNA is TGTGCCAGCACAAAAGGACATCAGGGCACCGGGGAGCTGTTTTTT. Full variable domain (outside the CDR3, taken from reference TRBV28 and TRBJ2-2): DVKVTQSSRYLVKRTGEKVFLECVQDMDHENMFWYRQDPGLGLRLIYFSYDVKMKEKGDIPEGYSVSREKKERFSLILESASTNQTSMYLCASTKGHQGTGELFFGEGSRLTVL.

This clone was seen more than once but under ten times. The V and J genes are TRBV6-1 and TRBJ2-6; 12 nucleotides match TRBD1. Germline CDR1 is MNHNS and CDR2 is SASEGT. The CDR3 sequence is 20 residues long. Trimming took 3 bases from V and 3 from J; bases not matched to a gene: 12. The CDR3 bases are TGTGCCAGCAGTGAGGCCAGAACCGGGACAGGGGGCCTTGGGGCCAACGTCCTGACTTTC. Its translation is CASSEARTGTGGLGANVLTF.

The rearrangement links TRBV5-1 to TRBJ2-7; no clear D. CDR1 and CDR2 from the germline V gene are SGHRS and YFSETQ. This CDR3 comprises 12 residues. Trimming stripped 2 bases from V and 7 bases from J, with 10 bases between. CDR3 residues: CASSFAAEEQYF. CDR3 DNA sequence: TGCGCCAGCAGCTTCGCGGCGGAAGAGCAGTACTTC.

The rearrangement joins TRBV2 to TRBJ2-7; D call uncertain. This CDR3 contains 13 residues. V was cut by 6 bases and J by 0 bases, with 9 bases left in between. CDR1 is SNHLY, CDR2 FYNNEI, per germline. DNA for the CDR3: TGTGCCAGCAGCGGGTCGTCCTCCTACGAGCAGTACTTC. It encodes CASSGSSSYEQYF. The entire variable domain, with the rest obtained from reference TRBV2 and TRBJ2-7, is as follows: EPEVTQTPSHQVTQMGQEVILRCVPISNHLYFYWYRQILGQKVEFLVSFYNNEISEKSEIFDDQFSVERPDGSNFTLKIRSTKLEDSAMYFCASSGSSSYEQYFGPGTRLTVT.

CDR3 region: CASSLTETSGRRKYF. CDR3 coding DNA: TGTGCCAGCAGCCTAACCGAGACTAGCGGGAGAAGGAAGTACTTC. V usage is TRBV7-2 and J usage is TRBJ2-7, with 12 positions matching TRBD2. Germline trimming cut 5 bases from V and 11 bases from J; bases unmatched to any gene: 13. The length of the CDR3 is 15 residues. The germline gives CDR1 SGHTA, CDR2 FQGNSA.

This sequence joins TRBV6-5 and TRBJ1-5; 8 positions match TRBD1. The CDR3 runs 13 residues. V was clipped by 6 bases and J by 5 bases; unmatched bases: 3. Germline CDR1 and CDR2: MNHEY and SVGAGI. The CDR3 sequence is CASRGQDYQPQHF. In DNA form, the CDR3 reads TGTGCCAGCAGGGGACAGGACTATCAGCCCCAGCATTTT.

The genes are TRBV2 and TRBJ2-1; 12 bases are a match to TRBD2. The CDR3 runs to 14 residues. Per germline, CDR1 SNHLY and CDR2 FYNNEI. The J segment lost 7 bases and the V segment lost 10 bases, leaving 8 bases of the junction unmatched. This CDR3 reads CATSGLAGRNEQFF. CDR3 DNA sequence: TGTGCCACCTCGGGACTAGCGGGCCGTAATGAGCAGTTCTTC.

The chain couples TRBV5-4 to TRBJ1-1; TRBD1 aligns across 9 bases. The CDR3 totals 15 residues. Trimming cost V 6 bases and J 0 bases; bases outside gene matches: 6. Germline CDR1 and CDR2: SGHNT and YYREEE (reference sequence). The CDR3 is CASTTQGAVNTEAFF. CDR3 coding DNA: TGTGCCAGCACAACACAGGGGGCCGTGAACACTGAAGCTTTCTTT.

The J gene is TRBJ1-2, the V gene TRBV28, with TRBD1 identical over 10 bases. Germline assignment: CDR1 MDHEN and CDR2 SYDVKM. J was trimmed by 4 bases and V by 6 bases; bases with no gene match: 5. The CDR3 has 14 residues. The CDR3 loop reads CASSIGQGGYGYTF. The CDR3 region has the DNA TGTGCCAGCAGCATAGGACAGGGGGGCTATGGCTACACCTTC.

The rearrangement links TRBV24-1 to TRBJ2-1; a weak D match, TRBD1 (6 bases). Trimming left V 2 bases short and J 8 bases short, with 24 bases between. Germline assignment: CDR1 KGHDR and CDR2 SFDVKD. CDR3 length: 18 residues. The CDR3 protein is CATSDSIWVPGRGDEQFF. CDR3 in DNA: TGTGCCACCAGTGATTCAATTTGGGTTCCTGGCAGGGGCGATGAGCAGTTCTTC.

CDR3 residues: CASSGNRGNEQYF. In nucleotides, the CDR3 is TGTGCCAGCAGCGGCAACAGGGGAAACGAGCAGTACTTC. The rearrangement links TRBV5-4 to TRBJ2-7; the match to TRBD1 covers 7 bases. This CDR3 is 13 amino acids long. Trimming cost V 4 bases and J 5 bases; bases outside gene matches: 6. Germline V lookup: CDR1 SGHNT, CDR2 YYREEE (reference sequence).

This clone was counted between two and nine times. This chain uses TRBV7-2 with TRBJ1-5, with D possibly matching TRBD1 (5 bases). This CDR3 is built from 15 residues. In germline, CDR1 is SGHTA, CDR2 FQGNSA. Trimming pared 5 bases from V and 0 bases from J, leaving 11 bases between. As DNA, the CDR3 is TGTGCCAGCAGCGCCAGGGCTGGTAGCAATCAGCCCCAGCATTTT. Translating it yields CASSARAGSNQPQHF. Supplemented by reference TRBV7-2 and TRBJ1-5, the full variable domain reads GAGVSQSPSNKVTEKGKDVELRCDPISGHTALYWYRQSLGQGLEFLIYFQGNSAPDKSGLPSDRFSAERTGGSVSTLTIQRTQQEDSAVYLCASSARAGSNQPQHFGDGTRLSIL.

CDR3 sequence (DNA): TGTGCCTGGAGTCTCCAGGGGGACGCGCCCCAGCATTTT. Amino acid sequence: CAWSLQGDAPQHF. The rearrangement links TRBV30 to TRBJ1-5; 7 bases agree with TRBD1. The V and J ends lost 2 bases and 9 bases, in that order; junction bases with no gene match: 7. The CDR3 has 13 amino acids. Germline CDR1 and CDR2: GTSNPN and SVGIG (reference sequence).

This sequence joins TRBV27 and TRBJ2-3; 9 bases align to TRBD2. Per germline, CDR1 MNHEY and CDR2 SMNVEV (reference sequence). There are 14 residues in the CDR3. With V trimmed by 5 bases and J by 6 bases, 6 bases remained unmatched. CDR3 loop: CASSLLAGVDTQYF. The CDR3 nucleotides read TGTGCCAGCAGTCTCTTAGCGGGAGTCGATACGCAGTATTTT.

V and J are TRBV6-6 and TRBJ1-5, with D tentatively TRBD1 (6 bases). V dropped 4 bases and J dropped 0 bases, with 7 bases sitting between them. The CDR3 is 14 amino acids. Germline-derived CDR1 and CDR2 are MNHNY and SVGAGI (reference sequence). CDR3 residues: CASSLDSSNQPQHF. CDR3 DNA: TGTGCCAGCAGTTTGGACAGTAGCAATCAGCCCCAGCATTTT.

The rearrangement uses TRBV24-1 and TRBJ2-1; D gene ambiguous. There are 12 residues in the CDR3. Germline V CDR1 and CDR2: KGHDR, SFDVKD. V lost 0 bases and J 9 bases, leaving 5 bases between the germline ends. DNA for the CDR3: TGTGCCACCAGTGATTTGGGGCGTGAGCAGTTCTTC. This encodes CATSDLGREQFF.

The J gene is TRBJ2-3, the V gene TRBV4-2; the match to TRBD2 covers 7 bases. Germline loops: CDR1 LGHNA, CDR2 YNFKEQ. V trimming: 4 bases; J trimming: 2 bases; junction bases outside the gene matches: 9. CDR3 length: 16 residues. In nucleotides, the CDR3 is TGTGCCAGCAGCCGGGAGGGGATAGTACTCACAGATACGCAGTATTTT. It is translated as CASSREGIVLTDTQYF.

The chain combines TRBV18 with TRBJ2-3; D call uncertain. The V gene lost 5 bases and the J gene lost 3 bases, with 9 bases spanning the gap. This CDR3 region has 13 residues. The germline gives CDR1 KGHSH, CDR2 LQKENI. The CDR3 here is CASSARLTDTQYF. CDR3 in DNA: TGTGCCAGCTCAGCTCGACTGACAGATACGCAGTATTTT.